This TCR beta chain was identified in a study of shared clonotypes between healthy human individuals. A CD45RA-negative memory subset and a CD45RA+ naive subset were separated from the CD4+ cells. In the case of this clone: Its antigen is not known.

Germline V gene data show CDR1 as MDHEN and CDR2 as SYDVKM. The CDR3 has 12 residues. The ends were cut back, 8 bases at V and 6 bases at J, with 10 bases in the middle. The study's findings and limits: Naive CD4 clonotypes were shared across a handful of donors at around 5%.

Clones were read by immunoSEQ multiplex PCR, and TCRdb kept only the in-frame ones, dropping some. Of millions of clones in the sample, 85% to 95% were seen once. The receptor comes from a man younger than 35 in good health. Some clones in this sample may be carry-over from other donors' samples. The V and J genes are TRBV28 and TRBJ1-4, with D possibly matching TRBD1 (6 bases). The specimen sequenced was naive CD4+ T cells from PBMCs. Subset meaning: CD45RA+ positively selected. CDR3 sequence: CASGRTDEKLFF. The CDR3 region has the DNA TGTGCCAGCGGTAGGACAGATGAAAAACTGTTTTTT.